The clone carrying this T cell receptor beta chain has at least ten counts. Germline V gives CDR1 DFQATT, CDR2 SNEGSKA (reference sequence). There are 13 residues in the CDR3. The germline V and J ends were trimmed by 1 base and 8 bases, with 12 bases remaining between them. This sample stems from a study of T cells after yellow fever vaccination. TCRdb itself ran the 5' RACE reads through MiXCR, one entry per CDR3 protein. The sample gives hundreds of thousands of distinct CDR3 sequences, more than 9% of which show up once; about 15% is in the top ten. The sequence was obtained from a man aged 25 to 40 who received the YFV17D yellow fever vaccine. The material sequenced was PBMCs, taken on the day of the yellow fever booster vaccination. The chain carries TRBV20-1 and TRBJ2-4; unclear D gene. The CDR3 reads CSARARDGDIQYF. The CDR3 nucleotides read TGCAGTGCTAGAGCCAGAGACGGAGACATTCAGTACTTC.